This T cell receptor beta chain stems from a study of tumor-infiltrating lymphocytes in localized non-small cell lung cancer. Trimming removed 0 bases from V and 11 bases from J, with 14 bases in between. The CDR3 runs to 14 residues. From germline, CDR1 is SGHRS and CDR2 YFSETQ. The repertoire was sequenced with immunoSEQ multiplex PCR; TCRdb's copy has only in-frame clones and lacks some. The sample lists 7,000 to 8,000 clones; about 74% were seen once. This clone was counted once. The sequencing input was uninvolved lung tissue not adjacent to the tumor. The clonotype was recovered from a human donor with non-small cell lung cancer. This rearrangement joins TRBV5-1 to TRBJ2-2; TRBD2 might be the D (6 bases). DNA for the CDR3: TGCGCCAGCAGCTTGGAGCTCCCCGGGGGAGAGCTGTTTTTT. Translating gives CASSLELPGGELFF.